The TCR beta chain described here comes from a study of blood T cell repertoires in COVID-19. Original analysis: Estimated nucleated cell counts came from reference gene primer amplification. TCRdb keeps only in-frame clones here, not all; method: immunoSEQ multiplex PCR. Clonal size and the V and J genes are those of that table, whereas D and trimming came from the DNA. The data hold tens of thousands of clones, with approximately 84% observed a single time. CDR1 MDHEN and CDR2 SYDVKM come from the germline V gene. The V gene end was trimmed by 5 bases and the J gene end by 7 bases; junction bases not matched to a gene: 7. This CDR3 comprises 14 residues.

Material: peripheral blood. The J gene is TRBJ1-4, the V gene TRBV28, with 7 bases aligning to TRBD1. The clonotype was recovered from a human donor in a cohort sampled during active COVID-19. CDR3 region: CASSIIGTVEKLFF. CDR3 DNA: TGTGCCAGCAGTATCATCGGGACAGTTGAAAAACTGTTTTTT.